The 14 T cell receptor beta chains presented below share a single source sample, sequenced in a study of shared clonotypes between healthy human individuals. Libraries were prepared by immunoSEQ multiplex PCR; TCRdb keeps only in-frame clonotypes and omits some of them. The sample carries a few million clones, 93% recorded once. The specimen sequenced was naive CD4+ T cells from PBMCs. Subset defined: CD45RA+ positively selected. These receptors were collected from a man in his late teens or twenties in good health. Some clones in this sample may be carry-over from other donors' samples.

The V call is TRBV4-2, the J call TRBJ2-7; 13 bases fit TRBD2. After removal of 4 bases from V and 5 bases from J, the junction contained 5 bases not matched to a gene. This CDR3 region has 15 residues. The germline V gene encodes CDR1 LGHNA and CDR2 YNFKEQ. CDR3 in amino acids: CASSPGTSGIDEQYF. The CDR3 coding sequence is TGTGCCAGCAGCCCGGGGACTAGCGGGATCGACGAGCAGTACTTC.

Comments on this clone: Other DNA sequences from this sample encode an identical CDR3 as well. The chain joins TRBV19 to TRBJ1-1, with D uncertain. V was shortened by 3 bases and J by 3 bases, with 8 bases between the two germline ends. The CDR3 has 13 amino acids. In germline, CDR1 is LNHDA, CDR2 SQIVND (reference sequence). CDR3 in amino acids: CASSIYGDTEAFF. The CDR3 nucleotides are TGTGCCAGTAGTATCTACGGGGACACTGAAGCTTTCTTT.

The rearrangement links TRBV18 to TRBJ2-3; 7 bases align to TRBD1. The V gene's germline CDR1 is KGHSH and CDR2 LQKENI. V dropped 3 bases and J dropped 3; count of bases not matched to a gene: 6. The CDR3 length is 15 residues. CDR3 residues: CASSPVQTGTDTQYF. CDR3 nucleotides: TGTGCCAGCTCACCGGTTCAGACAGGGACAGATACGCAGTATTTT.

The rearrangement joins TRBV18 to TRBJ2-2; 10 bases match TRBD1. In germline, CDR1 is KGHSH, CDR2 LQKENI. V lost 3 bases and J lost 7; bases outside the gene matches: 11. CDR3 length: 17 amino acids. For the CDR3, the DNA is TGTGCCAGCTCACCGACACTCGGACAGGGGGTAGTCGGGGAGCTGTTTTTT. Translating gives CASSPTLGQGVVGELFF.

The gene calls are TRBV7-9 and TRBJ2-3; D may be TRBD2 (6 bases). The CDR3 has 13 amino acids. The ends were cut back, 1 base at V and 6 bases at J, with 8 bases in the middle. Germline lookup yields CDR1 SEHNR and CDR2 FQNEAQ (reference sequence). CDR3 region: CASSLGAGDTQYF. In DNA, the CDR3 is TGTGCCAGCAGCTTAGGGGCGGGGGATACGCAGTATTTT.

This CDR3 is CASSRAGTVEQYF. The CDR3 DNA follows: TGTGCCAGCTCACGCGCTGGGACCGTCGAGCAGTACTTC. The V and J genes are TRBV18 and TRBJ2-7; D is perhaps TRBD1 or TRBD2 (5 bases each). CDR1 is KGHSH, CDR2 LQKENI, per germline. This CDR3 has 13 residues. The V gene lost 4 bases and the J gene lost 6 bases, with 13 bases spanning the gap.

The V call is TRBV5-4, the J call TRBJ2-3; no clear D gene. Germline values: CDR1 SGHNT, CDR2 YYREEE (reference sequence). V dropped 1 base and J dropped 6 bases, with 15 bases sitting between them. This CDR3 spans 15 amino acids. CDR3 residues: CASSLLVPSSDTQYF. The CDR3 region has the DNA TGTGCCAGCAGCTTGCTGGTACCATCCTCGGATACGCAGTATTTT.

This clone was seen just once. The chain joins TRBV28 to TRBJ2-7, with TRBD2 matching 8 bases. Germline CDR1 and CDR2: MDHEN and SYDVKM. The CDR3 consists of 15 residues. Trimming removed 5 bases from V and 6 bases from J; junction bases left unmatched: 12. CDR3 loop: CASSLPSGLAREQYF. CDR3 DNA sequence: TGTGCCAGCAGTCTTCCATCCGGACTAGCACGCGAGCAGTACTTC.

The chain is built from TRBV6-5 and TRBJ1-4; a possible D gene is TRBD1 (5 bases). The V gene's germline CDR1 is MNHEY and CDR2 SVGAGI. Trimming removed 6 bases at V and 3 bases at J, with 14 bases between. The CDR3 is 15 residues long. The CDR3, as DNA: TGTGCCAGCAGACCTCGACAGACCGCTAATGAAAAACTGTTTTTT. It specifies CASRPRQTANEKLFF.

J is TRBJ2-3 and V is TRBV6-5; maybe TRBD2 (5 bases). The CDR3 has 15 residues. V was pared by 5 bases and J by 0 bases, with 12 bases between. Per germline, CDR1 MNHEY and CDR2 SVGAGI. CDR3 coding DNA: TGTGCCAGCAGTCCGGGGTACCCTAGCACAGATACGCAGTATTTT. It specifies CASSPGYPSTDTQYF.

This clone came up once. The CDR3 DNA reads TGTGCCAGCAGTTTAATCTCAGGGGACGAGCAGTACTTC. As protein: CASSLISGDEQYF. V and J are TRBV28 and TRBJ2-7, with D tentatively TRBD1 (6 bases). V shed 2 bases and J shed 5 bases, with 10 bases lying between them. The CDR3 spans 13 residues. Germline V gives CDR1 MDHEN, CDR2 SYDVKM.

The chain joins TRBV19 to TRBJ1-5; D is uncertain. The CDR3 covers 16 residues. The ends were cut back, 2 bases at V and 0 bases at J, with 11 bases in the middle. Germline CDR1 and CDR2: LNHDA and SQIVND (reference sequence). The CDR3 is CASSIWGTDSNQPQHF. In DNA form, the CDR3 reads TGTGCCAGTAGTATATGGGGAACCGATAGCAATCAGCCCCAGCATTTT. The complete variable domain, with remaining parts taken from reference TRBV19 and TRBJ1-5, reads DGGITQSPKYLFRKEGQNVTLSCEQNLNHDAMYWYRQDPGQGLRLIYYSQIVNDFQKGDIAEGYSVSREKKESFPLTVTSAQKNPTAFYLCASSIWGTDSNQPQHFGDGTRLSIL.

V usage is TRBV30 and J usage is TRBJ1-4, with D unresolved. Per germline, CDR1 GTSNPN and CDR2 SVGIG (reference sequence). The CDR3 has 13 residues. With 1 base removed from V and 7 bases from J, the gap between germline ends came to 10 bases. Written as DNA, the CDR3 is TGTGCCTGGAGTGAGGAATTGAGTGAAAAACTGTTTTTT. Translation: CAWSEELSEKLFF.

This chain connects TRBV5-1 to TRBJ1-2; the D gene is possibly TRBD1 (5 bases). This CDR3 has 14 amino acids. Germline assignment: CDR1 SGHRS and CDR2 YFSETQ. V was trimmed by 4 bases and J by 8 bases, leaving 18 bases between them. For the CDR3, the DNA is TGCGCCAGCAGCCCTGGGACGGCTCTTGGGGGCTACACCTTC. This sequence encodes CASSPGTALGGYTF.